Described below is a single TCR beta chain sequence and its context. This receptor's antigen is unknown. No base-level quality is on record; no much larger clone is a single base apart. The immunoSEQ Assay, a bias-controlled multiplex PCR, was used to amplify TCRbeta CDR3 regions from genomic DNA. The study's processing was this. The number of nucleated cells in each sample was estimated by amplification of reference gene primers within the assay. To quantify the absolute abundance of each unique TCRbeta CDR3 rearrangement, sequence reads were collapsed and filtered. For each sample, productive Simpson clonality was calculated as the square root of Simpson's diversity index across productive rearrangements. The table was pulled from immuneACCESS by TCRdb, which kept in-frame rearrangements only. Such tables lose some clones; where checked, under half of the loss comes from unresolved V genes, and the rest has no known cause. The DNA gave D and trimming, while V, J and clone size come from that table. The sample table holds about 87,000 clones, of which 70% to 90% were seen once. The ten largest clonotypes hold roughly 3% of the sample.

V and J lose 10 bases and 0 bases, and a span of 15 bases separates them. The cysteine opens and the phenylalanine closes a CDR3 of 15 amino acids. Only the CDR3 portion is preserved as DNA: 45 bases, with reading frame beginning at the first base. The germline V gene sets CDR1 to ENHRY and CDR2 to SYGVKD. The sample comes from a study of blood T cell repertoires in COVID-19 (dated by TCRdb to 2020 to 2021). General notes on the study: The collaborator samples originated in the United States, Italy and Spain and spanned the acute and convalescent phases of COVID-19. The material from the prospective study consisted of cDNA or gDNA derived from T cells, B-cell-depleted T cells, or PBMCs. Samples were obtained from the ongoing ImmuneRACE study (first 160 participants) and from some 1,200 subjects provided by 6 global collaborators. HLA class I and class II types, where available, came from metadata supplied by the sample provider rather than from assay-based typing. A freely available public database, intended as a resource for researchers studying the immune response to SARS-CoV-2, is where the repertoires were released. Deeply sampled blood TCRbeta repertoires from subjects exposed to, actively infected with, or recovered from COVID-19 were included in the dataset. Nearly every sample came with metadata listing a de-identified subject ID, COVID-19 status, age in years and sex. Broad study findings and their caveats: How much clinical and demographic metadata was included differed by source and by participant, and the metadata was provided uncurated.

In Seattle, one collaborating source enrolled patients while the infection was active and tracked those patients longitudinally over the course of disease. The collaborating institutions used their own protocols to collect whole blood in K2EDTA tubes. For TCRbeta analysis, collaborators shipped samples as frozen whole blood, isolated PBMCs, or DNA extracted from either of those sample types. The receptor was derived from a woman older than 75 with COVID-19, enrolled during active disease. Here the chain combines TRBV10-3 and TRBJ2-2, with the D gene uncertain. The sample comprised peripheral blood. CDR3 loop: CATKRDNANTGELFF. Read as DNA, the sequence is TGTGCCACGAAACGAGACAACGCGAACACCGGGGAGCTGTTTTTT.